The T cell receptor (beta chain) under discussion was sequenced for a study of T cell changes during pregnancy in multiple sclerosis. Sequencing was performed with immunoSEQ multiplex PCR; in TCRdb, only in-frame clones are kept and a portion is missing. The sample comprises over 90,000 clones, more than 85% of which are singletons, and about 0.91% rests with the top ten. The receptor was derived from a female donor with multiple sclerosis, enrolled in a pregnancy study. Sample: peripheral blood, taken before pregnancy.

Here the CDR3 reads CASSPRQEETQYF. CDR3 nucleotide sequence: TGTGCCAGCAGCCCACGACAGGAAGAGACCCAGTACTTC. The chain carries TRBV7-6 and TRBJ2-5; a weak D match, TRBD1 (6 bases). This CDR3 spans 13 amino acids. CDR1 SGHVS and CDR2 FNYEAQ come from the germline V gene. Trimming took 5 bases from V and 3 from J, leaving 10 bases between them.